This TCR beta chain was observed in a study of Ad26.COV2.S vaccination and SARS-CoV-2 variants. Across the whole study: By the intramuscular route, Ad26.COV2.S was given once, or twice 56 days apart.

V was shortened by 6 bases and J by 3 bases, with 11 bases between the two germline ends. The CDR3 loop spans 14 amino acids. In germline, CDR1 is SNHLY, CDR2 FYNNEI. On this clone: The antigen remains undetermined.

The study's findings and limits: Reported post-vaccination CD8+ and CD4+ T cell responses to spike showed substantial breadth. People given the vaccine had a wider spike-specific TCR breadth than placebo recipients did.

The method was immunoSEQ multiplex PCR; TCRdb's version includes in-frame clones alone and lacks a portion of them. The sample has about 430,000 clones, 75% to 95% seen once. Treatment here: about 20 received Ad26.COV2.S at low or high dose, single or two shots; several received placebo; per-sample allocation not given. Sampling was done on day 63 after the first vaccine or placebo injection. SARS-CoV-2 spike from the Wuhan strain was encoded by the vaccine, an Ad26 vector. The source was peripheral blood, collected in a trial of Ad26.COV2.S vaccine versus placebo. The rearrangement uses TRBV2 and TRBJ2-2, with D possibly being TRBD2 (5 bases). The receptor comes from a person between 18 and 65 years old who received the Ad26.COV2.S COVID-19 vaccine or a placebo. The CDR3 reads CASSPAAYTGELFF. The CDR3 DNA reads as TGTGCCAGCAGCCCAGCGGCGTACACCGGGGAGCTGTTTTTT.